The text below deals with one T cell receptor beta chain. Its antigen is currently unknown. Use of 60 Vbeta and 13 Jbeta primers characterized the PCR. Here immunoSEQ multiplex PCR was the method, and the copy in TCRdb shows in-frame clones only, minus some. The profile shows about 68,000 clones, approximately 78% of them singletons. Losses at the gene ends were 6 bases for V and 8 bases for J; bases not matched to a gene: 8. From germline, CDR1 is LNHDA and CDR2 SQIVND (reference sequence). The CDR3 runs to 14 residues. This sample is part of a study of cytomegalovirus exposure and HLA in healthy donors. Study conclusions and caveats: No immune exposure information besides CMV serostatus was available.

The receptor was derived from a human donor in good health. Sequenced: PBMCs. This chain links TRBV19 with TRBJ1-4; 8 bases are a match to TRBD1. The CDR3 DNA reads as TGTGCCAGTAGCGTGACAGGGGTGACGGAAAAACTGTTTTTT. Protein product: CASSVTGVTEKLFF. Full variable domain (rest looked up from reference TRBV19 and TRBJ1-4): DGGITQSPKYLFRKEGQNVTLSCEQNLNHDAMYWYRQDPGQGLRLIYYSQIVNDFQKGDIAEGYSVSREKKESFPLTVTSAQKNPTAFYLCASSVTGVTEKLFFGSGTQLSVL.